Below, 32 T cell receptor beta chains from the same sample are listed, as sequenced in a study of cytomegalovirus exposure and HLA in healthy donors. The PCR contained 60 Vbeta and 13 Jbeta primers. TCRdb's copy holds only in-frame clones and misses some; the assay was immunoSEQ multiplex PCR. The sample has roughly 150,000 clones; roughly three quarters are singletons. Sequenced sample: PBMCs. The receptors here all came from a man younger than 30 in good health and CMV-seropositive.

The CDR3 region has the DNA TGTGCCAGCTCACCAGCACAGGGAAGCGAGCAGTACGTC. Its protein product is CASSPAQGSEQYV. The rearrangement uses TRBV18 and TRBJ2-7; tentatively, D is TRBD1 (6 bases). This CDR3 spans 13 amino acids. The germline gives CDR1 KGHSH, CDR2 LQKENI. V lost 2 bases and J lost 6, with 11 bases in between.

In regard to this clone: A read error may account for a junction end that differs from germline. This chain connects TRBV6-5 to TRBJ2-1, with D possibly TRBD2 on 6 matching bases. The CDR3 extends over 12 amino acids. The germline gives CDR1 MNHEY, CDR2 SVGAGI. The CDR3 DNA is TGTGCCAGCAGTTACACCGGGACTTCCTTAGTCTTC. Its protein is CASSYTGTSLVF.

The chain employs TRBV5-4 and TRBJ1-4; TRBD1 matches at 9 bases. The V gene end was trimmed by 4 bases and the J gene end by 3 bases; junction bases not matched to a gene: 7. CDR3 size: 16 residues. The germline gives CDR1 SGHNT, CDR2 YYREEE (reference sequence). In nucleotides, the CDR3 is TGTGCCAGCAGCCGGGACAGGGAAATTTCTAATGAAAAACTGTTTTTT. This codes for CASSRDREISNEKLFF.

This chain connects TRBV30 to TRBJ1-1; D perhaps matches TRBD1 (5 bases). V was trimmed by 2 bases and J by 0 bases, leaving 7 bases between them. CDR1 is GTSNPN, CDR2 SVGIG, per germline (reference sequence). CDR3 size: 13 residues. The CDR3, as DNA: TGTGCCTGGAGTACAGGTATGAACACTGAAGCTTTCTTT. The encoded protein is CAWSTGMNTEAFF.

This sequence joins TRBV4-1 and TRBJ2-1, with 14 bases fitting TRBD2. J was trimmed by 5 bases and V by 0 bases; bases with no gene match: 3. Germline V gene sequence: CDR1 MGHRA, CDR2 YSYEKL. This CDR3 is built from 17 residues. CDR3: CASSQESTSGGDNEQFF. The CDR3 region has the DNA TGCGCCAGCAGCCAAGAGTCGACTAGCGGGGGGGACAATGAGCAGTTCTTC.

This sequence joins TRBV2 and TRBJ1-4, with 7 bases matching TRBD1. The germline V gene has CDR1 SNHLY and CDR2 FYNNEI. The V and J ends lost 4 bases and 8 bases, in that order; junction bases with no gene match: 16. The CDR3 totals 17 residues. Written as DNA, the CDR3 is TGTGCCAGCAGTGGCCAGGGGCGGAGACAGGGAAACGAAAAACTGTTTTTT. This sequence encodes CASSGQGRRQGNEKLFF.

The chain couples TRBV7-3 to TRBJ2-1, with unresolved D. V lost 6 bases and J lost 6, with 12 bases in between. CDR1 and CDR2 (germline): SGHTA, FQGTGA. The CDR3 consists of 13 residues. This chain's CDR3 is CASSRRSGNEQFF. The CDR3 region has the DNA TGTGCCAGCAGTCGGCGGTCGGGCAATGAGCAGTTCTTC.

For the CDR3, the DNA is TGCGCCAGCAGCTTGCAGGGGTACACAGATACGCAGTATTTT. It specifies CASSLQGYTDTQYF. V gene TRBV5-1 combines with J gene TRBJ2-3; D might be TRBD1 (6 bases). Germline CDR1 is SGHRS and CDR2 is YFSETQ. Trimming removed 1 base from V and 2 bases from J, with 8 bases in between. The CDR3 sequence is 14 residues long.

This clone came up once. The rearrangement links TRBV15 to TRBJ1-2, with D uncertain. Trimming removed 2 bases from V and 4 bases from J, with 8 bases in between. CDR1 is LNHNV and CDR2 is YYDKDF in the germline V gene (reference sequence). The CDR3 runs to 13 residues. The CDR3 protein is CATSRPGSYGYTF. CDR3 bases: TGTGCCACCAGCAGACCGGGGAGCTATGGCTACACCTTC.

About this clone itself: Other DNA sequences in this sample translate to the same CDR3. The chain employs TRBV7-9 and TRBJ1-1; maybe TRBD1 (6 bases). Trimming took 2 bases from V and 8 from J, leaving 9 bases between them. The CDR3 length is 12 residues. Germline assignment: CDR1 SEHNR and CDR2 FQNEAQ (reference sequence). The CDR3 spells CASSLRGTEAFF. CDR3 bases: TGTGCCAGCAGCTTAAGGGGGACCGAAGCTTTCTTT.

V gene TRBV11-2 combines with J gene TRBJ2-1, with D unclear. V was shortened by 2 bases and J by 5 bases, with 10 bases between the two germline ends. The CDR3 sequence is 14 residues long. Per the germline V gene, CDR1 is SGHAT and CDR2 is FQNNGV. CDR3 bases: TGTGCCAGCAGCTTAAGCGTCCTTAACAATGAGCAGTTCTTC. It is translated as CASSLSVLNNEQFF.

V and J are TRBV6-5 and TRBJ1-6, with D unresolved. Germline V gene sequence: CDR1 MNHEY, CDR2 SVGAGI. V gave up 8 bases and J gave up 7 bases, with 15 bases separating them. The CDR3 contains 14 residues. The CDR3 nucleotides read TGTGCCAGCCTCTCGGGAACCATGAATTCACCCCTCCACTTT. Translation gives CASLSGTMNSPLHF.

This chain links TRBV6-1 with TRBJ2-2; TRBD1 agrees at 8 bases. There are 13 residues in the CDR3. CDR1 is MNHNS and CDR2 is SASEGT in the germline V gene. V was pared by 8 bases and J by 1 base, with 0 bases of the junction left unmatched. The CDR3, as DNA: TGTGCCAGCGGACAGGGGAACACCGGGGAGCTGTTTTTT. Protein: CASGQGNTGELFF.

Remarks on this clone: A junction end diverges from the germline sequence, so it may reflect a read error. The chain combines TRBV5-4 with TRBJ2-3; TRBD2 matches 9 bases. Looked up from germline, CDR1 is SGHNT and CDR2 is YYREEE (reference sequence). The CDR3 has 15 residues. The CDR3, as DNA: TGTACCAGCAGCTGGGCGGGGGGGCAGGCAGATACGCAGTATTTT. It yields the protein CTSSWAGGQADTQYF.

The CDR3 here is CASSYSGTTGEQYV. The CDR3 region has the DNA TGTGCCAGCAGTTACTCCGGGACTACCGGCGAGCAGTACGTC. This chain uses TRBV6-5 with TRBJ2-7; 7 bases map to TRBD2. Germline CDR1 reads MNHEY; CDR2 reads SVGAGI. Trimming at V came to 0 bases and at J to 6 bases, leaving 5 bases not matched to a gene. This CDR3 has 14 residues.

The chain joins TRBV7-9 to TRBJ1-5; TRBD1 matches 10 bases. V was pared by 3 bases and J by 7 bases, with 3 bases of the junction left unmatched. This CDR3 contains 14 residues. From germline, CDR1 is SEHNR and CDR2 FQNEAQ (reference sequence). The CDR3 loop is CASSFGQGEQPQHF. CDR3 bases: TGTGCCAGCAGCTTTGGACAGGGGGAACAGCCCCAGCATTTT. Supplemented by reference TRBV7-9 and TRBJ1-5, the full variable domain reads DTGVSQNPRHKITKRGQNVTFRCDPISEHNRLYWYRQTLGQGPEFLTYFQNEAQLEKSRLLSDRFSAERPKGSFSTLEIQRTEQGDSAMYLCASSFGQGEQPQHFGDGTRLSIL.

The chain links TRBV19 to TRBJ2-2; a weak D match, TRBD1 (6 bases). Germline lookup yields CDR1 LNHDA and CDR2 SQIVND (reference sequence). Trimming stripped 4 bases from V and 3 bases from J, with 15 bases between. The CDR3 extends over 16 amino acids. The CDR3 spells CASSTRGTPHTGELFF. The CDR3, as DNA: TGTGCCAGTAGTACGAGGGGGACCCCCCACACCGGGGAGCTGTTTTTT.

The CDR3 spells CASSPRRGDTQYF. Here the CDR3 DNA reads TGTGCCAGCAGCCCCCGGCGAGGAGATACGCAGTATTTT. The V and J genes are TRBV7-3 and TRBJ2-3; D remains ambiguous. V was trimmed by 5 bases and J by 5 bases, leaving 11 bases between them. CDR1 is SGHTA and CDR2 is FQGTGA in the germline V gene. This CDR3 spans 13 amino acids.

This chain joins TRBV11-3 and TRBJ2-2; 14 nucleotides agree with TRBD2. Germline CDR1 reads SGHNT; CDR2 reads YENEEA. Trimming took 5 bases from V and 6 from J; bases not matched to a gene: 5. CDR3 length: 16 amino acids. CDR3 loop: CASSPTSGGAAGELFF. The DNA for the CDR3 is TGTGCCAGCAGCCCGACTAGCGGGGGGGCCGCCGGGGAGCTGTTTTTT.

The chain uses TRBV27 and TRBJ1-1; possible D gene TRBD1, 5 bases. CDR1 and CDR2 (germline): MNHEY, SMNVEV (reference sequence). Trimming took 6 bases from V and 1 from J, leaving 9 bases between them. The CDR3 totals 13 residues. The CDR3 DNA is TGTGCCAGCAGCAATCAGGGGAACACTGAAGCTTTCTTT. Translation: CASSNQGNTEAFF.

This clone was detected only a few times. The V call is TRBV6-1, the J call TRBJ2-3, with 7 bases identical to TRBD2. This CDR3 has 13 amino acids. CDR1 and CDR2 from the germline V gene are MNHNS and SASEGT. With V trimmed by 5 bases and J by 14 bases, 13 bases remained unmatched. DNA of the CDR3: TGTGCCAGCAGTTCCTCTCAGACTAGCTCGGGGTATTTT. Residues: CASSSSQTSSGYF.

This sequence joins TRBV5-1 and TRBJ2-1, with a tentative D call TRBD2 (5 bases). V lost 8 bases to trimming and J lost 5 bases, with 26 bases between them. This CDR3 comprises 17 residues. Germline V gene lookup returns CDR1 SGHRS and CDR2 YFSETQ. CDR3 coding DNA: TGCGCCAGTACCTCCTGGGGAAGAGGGCGCTCGAACAATGAGCAGTTCTTC. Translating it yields CASTSWGRGRSNNEQFF.

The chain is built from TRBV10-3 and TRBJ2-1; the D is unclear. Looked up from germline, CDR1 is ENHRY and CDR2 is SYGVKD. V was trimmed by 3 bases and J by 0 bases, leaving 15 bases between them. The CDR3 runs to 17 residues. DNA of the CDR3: TGTGCCATCAGTGACCTCCGCGGCAGATACTCCTACAATGAGCAGTTCTTC. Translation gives CAISDLRGRYSYNEQFF.

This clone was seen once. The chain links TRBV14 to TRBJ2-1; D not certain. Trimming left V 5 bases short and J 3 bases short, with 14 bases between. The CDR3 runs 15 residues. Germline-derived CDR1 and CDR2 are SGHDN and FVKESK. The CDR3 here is CASSSRQILYNEQFF. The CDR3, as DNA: TGTGCCAGCAGCTCCAGGCAAATCCTCTACAATGAGCAGTTCTTC.

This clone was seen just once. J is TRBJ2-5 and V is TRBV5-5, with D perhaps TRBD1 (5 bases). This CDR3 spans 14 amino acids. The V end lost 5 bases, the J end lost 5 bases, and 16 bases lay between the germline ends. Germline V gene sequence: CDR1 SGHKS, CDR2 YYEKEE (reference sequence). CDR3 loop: CASSTGQGDETQYF. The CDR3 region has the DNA TGTGCCAGCAGTACCGGCCAGGGCGACGAGACCCAGTACTTC.

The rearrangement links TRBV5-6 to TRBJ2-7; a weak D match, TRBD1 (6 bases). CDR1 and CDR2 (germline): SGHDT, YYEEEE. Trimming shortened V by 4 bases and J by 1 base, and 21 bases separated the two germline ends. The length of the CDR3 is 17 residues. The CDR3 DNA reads TGTGCCAGCAGCCGGAAACCGGGACAAGCCAGGTCCTACGAGCAGTACGTC. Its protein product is CASSRKPGQARSYEQYV.

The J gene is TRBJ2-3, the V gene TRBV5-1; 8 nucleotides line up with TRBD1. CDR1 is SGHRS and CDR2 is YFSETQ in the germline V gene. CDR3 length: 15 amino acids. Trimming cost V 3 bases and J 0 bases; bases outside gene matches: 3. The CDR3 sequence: CASSSRTGSTDTQYF. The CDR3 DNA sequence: TGCGCCAGCAGCTCCCGGACAGGGAGCACAGATACGCAGTATTTT. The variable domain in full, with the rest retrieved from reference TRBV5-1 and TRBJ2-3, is KAGVTQTPRYLIKTRGQQVTLSCSPISGHRSVSWYQQTPGQGLQFLFEYFSETQRNKGNFPGRFSGRQFSNSRSEMNVSTLELGDSALYLCASSSRTGSTDTQYFGPGTRLTVL.

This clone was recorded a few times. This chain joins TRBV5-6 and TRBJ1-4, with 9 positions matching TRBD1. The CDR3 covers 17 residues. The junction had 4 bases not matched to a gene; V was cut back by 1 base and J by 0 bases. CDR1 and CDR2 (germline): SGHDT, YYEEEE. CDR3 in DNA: TGTGCCAGCAGCTTGTATGGGACAGGGTCAACTAATGAAAAACTGTTTTTT. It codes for CASSLYGTGSTNEKLFF.

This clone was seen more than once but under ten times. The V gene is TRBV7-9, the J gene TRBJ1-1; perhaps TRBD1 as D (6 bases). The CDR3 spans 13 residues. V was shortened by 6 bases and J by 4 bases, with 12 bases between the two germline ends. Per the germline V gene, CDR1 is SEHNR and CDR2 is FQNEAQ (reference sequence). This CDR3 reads CASRLGAGTEAFF. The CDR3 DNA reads TGTGCCAGCAGACTGGGGGCTGGCACTGAAGCTTTCTTT.

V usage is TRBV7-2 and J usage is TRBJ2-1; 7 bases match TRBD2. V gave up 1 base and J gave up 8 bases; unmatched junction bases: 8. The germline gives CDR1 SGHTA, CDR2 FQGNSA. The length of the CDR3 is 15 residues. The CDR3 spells CASSLGLAGVHEQFF. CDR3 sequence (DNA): TGTGCCAGCAGCTTAGGACTAGCCGGGGTTCATGAGCAGTTCTTC.

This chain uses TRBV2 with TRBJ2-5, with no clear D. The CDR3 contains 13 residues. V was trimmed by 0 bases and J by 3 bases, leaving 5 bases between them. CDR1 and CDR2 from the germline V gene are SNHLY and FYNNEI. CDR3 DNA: TGTGCCAGCAGTGAAGCTGGAGAAGAGACCCAGTACTTC. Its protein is CASSEAGEETQYF.

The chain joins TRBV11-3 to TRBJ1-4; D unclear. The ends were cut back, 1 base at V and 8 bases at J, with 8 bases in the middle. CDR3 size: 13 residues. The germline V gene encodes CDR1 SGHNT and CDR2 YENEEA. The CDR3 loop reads CASSLGEGEKLFF. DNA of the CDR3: TGTGCCAGCAGCTTAGGGGAGGGCGAAAAACTGTTTTTT. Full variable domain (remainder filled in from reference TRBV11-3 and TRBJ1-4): EAGVVQSPRYKIIEKKQPVAFWCNPISGHNTLYWYLQNLGQGPELLIRYENEEAVDDSQLPKDRFSAERLKGVDSTLKIQPAELGDSAVYLCASSLGEGEKLFFGSGTQLSVL.